Sequencing of this T cell receptor (beta chain) was carried out in a study of naive and memory T cell subsets. This clonotype has more than one count but fewer than ten. Its cognate antigen is unknown. Two oligonucleotides, mixed equimolar, formed the beta constant-region primer covering TRBC1 and TRBC2. TCRdb re-analysed the UMI-ligation and nested PCR reads in MiXCR, keeping a single row per CDR3 protein. The sample carries 150,000 or so distinct CDR3 sequences, over 15% recorded once. General observations from the study: Clonotypes are single alpha or beta chains, not paired receptors.

The V end lost 7 bases, the J end lost 1 base, and 7 bases lay between the germline ends. CDR1 is SQVTM and CDR2 is ANQGSEA in the germline V gene. The CDR3 is 11 amino acids. From the second PCR step, alpha and beta chains were amplified apart. Overnight CMV lysate stimulation of fresh PBMCs defined donor CMV status by CD4+ IFNgamma. The J gene is TRBJ1-1, the V gene TRBV29-1, with a possible D match to TRBD1 (6 bases). This clonotype was obtained from a human donor in good health. Sequencing was carried out using naive CD4+ T cells from blood. CDR3 in amino acids: CSAGENTEAFF. CDR3 sequence (DNA): TGCAGCGCAGGGGAGAACACTGAAGCTTTCTTT.